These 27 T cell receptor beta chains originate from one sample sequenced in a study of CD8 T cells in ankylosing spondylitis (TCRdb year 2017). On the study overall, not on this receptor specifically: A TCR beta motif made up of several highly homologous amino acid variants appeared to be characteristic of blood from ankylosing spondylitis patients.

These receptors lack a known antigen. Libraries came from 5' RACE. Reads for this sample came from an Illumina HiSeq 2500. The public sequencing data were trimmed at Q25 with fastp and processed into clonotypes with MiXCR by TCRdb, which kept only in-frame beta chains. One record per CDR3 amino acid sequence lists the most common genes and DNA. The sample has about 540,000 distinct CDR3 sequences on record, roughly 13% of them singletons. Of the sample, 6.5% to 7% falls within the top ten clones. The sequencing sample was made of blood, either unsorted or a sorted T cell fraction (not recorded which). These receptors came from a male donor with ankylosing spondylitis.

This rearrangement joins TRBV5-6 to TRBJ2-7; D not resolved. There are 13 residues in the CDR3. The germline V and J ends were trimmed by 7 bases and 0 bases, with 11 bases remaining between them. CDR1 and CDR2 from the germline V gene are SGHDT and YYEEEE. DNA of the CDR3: TGTGCCAGCGGCCCCCGGGCCTCCTACGAGCAGTACGTC. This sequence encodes CASGPRASYEQYV.

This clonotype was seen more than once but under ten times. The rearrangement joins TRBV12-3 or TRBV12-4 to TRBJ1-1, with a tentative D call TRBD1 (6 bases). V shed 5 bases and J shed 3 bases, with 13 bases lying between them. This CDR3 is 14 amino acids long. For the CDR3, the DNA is TGTGCCAGCAGTAGCTGGACAGTAGACACTGAAGCTTTCTTT. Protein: CASSSWTVDTEAFF.

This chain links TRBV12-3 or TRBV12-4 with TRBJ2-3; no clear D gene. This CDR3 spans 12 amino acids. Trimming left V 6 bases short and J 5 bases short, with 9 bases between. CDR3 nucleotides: TGTGCCAGCAGCACACTCCGAGATACGCAGTATTTT. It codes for CASSTLRDTQYF.

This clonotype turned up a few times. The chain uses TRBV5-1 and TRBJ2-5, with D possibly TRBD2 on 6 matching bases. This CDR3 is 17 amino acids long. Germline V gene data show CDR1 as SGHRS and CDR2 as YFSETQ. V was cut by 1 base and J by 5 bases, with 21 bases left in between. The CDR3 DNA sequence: TGCGCCAGCAGCTTGAGCCCCACCGGGACTGGAAGGGAGACCCAGTACTTC. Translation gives CASSLSPTGTGRETQYF.

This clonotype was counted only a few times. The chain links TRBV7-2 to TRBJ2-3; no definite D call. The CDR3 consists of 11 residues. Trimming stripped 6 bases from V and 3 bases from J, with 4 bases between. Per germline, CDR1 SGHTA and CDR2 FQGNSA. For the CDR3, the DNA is TGTGCCAGCAGGTGGACAGATACGCAGTATTTT. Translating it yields CASRWTDTQYF. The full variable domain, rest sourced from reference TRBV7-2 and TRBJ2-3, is GAGVSQSPSNKVTEKGKDVELRCDPISGHTALYWYRQSLGQGLEFLIYFQGNSAPDKSGLPSDRFSAERTGGSVSTLTIQRTQQEDSAVYLCASRWTDTQYFGPGTRLTVL.

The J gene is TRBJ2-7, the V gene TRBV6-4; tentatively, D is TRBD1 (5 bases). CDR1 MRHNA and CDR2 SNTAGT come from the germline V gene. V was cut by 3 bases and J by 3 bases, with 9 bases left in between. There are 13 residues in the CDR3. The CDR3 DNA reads TGTGCCAGCAGTGAACAGGAGAACTACGAGCAGTACTTC. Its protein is CASSEQENYEQYF.

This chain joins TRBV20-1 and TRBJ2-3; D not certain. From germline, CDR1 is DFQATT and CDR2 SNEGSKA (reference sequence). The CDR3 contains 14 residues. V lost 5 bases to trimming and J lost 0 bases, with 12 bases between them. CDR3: CSAQGDSSTDTQYF. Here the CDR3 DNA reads TGCAGTGCTCAAGGTGACTCTAGCACAGATACGCAGTATTTT.

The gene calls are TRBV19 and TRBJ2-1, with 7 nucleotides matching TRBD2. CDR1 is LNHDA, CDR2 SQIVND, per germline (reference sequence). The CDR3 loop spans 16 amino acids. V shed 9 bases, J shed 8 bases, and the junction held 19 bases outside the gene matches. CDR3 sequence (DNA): TGTGCCAGCACCCATCTGGCAAGCGGGAAATCGGATGAGCAGTTCTTC. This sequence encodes CASTHLASGKSDEQFF.

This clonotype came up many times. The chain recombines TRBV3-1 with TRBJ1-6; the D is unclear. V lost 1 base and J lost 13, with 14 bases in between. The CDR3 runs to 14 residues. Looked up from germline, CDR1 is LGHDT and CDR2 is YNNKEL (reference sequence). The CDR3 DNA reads TGTGCCAGCAGCCAAGTTGGCCCCAGGTTTCCCCTCCACTTT. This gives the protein CASSQVGPRFPLHF.

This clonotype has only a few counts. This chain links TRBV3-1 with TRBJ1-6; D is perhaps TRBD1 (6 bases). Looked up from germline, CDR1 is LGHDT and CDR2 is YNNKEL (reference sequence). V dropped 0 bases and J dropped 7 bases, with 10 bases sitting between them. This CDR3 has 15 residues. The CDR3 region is CASSQEGQPNSPLHF. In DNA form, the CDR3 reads TGTGCCAGCAGCCAAGAAGGACAGCCCAATTCACCCCTCCACTTT.

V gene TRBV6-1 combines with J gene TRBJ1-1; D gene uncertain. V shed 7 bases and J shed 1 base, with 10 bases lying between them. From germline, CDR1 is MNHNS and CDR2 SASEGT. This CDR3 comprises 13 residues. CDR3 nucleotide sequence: TGTGCCAGCACCCACCGGGGGAACACTGAAGCTTTCTTT. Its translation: CASTHRGNTEAFF.

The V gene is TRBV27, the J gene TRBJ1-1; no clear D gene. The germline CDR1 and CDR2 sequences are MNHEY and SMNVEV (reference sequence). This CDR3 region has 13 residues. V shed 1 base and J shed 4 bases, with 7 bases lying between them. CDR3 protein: CASSLFPSTEAFF. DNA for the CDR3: TGTGCCAGCAGTTTATTCCCGTCCACTGAAGCTTTCTTT.

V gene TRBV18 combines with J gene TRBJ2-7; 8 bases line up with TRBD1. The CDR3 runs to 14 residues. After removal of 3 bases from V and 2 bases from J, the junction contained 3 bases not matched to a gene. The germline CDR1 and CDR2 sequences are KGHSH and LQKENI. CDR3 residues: CASSPTQGAYEQYF. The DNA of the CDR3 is TGTGCCAGCTCACCTACACAGGGGGCCTACGAGCAGTACTTC. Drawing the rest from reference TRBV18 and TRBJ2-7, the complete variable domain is NAGVMQNPRHLVRRRGQEARLRCSPMKGHSHVYWYRQLPEEGLKFMVYLQKENIIDESGMPKERFSAEFPKEGPSILRIQQVVRGDSAAYFCASSPTQGAYEQYFGPGTRLTVT.

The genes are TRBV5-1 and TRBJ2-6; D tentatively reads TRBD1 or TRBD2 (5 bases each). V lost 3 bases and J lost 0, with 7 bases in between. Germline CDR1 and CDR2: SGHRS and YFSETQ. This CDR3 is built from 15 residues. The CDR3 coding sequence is TGCGCCAGCAGCTGGGGGAGCTCTGGGGCCAACGTCCTGACTTTC. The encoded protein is CASSWGSSGANVLTF.

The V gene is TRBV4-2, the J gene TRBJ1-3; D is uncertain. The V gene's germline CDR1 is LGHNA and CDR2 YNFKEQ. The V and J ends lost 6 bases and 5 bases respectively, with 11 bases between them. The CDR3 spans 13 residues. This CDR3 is CASSLLRRNTIYF. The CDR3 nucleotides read TGTGCCAGCAGTCTCCTTCGGAGAAACACCATATATTTT.

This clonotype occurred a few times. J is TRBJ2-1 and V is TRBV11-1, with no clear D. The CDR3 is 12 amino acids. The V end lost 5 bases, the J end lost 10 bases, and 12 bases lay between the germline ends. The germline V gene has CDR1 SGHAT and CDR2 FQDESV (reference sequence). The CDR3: CASSQTYVEQFF. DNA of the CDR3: TGTGCCAGCAGCCAGACCTATGTGGAGCAGTTCTTC.

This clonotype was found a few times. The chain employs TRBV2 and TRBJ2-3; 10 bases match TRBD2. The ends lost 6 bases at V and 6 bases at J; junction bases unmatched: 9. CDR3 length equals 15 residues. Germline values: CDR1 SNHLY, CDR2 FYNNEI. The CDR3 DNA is TGTGCCAGCAGCGCCGCCGGGACTAGCGATGATACGCAGTATTTT. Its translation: CASSAAGTSDDTQYF.

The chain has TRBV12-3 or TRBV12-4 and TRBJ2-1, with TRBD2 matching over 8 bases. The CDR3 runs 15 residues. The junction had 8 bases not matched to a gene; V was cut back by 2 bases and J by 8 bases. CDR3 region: CASSLSSGKLDEQFF. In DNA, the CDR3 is TGTGCCAGCAGTTTAAGTAGCGGGAAACTCGATGAGCAGTTCTTC.

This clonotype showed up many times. CDR3 residues: CATSVGSSYNEQFF. DNA of the CDR3: TGTGCCACCAGTGTAGGGAGCTCCTACAATGAGCAGTTCTTC. The chain recombines TRBV24-1 with TRBJ2-1, with D possibly being TRBD2 (5 bases). This CDR3 spans 14 amino acids. Trimming removed 5 bases from V and 0 bases from J, with 7 bases in between. Germline CDR1 KGHDR, CDR2 SFDVKD.

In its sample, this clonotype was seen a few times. CDR3 DNA sequence: TGTGCCACCGCGGAAGCACCGGATTCCTACGAGCAGTACTTC. This translates into CATAEAPDSYEQYF. The chain uses TRBV15 and TRBJ2-7; D gene uncertain. Germline assignment: CDR1 LNHNV and CDR2 YYDKDF (reference sequence). The CDR3 has 14 amino acids. Trimming pared 8 bases from V and 1 base from J, leaving 15 bases between.

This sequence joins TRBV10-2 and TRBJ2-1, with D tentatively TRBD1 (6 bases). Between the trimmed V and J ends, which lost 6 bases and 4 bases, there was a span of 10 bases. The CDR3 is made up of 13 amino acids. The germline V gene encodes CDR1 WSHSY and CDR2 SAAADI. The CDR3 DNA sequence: TGCGCCAGCAGAACAGGGATGTACAATGAGCAGTTCTTC. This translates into CASRTGMYNEQFF.

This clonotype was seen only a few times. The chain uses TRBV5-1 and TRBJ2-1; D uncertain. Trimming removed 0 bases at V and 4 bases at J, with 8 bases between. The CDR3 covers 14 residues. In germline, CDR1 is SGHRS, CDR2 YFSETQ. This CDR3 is CASSLAVEYNEQFF. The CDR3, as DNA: TGCGCCAGCAGCTTGGCCGTGGAGTACAATGAGCAGTTCTTC.

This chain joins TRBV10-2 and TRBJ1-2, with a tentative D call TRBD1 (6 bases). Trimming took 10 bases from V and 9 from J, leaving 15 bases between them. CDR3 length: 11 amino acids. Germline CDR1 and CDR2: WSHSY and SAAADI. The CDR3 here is CANPRGGSYTF. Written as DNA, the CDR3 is TGCGCCAACCCCCGGGGGGGCAGCTACACCTTC.

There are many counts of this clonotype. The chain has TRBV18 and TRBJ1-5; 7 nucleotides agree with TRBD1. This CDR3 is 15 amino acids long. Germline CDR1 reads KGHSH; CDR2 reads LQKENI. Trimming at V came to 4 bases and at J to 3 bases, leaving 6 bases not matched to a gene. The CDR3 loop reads CASSLNGQVNQPQHF. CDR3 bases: TGTGCCAGCTCACTGAATGGACAGGTCAATCAGCCCCAGCATTTT.

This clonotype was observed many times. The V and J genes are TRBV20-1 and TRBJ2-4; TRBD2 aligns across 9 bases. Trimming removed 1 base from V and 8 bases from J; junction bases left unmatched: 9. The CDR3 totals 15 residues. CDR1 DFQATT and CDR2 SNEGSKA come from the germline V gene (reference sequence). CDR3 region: CSARASGALLHIQYF. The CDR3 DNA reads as TGCAGTGCTAGAGCTAGCGGGGCCCTTCTCCACATTCAGTACTTC.

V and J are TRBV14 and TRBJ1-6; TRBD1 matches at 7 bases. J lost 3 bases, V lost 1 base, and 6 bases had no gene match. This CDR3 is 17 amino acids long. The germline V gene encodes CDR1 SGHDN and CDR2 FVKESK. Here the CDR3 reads CASSQVRGQLYNSPLHF. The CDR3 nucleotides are TGTGCCAGCAGCCAAGTAAGGGGACAGCTCTATAATTCACCCCTCCACTTT.

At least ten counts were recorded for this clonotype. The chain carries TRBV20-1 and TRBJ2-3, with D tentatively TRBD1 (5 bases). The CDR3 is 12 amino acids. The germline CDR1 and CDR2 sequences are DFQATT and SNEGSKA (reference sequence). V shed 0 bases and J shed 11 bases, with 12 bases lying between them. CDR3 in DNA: TGCAGTGCTAGAGACCCCTATAGGGGGCAGTATTTT. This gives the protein CSARDPYRGQYF.